This is a list of T cell receptor beta chains from one sample in a study of blood T cell repertoires in COVID-19. Some clones are missing from TCRdb's copy, which holds only in-frame ones; the method was immunoSEQ multiplex PCR. Among about 200,000 clones listed, less than 90% were seen once. Sequencing was carried out using peripheral blood. The receptor set was obtained from a woman between 65 and 79 years old with acute or convalescent COVID-19. CDR3s include the opening cysteine and the closing phenylalanine or tryptophan. A D gene is named only where the DNA matches it firmly. Some rows have no size entry. The others give once, few or many, or a class for an expanded clone.

clone size	V gene	D gene	J gene	CDR3 protein	CDR3 DNA
few	TRBV18	TRBD1	TRBJ1-1	CASSPLGQGSTEAFF	TGTGCCAGCTCACCGCTGGGACAGGGTTCCACTGAAGCTTTCTTT
.	TRBV5-1	TRBD2	TRBJ2-1	CASRGVGLAGNEQFF	TGCGCCAGCAGGGGAGTGGGACTAGCGGGCAATGAGCAGTTCTTC
.	TRBV14	.	TRBJ1-6	CASSAPRQADAFNSPLHF	TGTGCCAGCAGCGCTCCTAGACAGGCCGATGCCTTTAATTCACCCCTCCACTTT
.	TRBV11-3	.	TRBJ1-1	CASSLLRQNTEAFF	TGTGCCAGCAGCTTACTCCGACAGAACACTGAAGCTTTCTTT
.	TRBV19	TRBD1	TRBJ2-1	CASRRQGPQYNEQFF	TGTGCCAGTCGACGACAGGGGCCCCAGTACAATGAGCAGTTCTTC
.	TRBV6-5	TRBD1	TRBJ2-3	CASSFRDRGSDTQYF	TGTGCCAGCAGTTTCCGGGACAGGGGCTCGGATACGCAGTATTTT
.	TRBV7-9	.	TRBJ2-5	CASSLAGAETQYF	TGTGCCAGCAGCTTAGCAGGGGCGGAGACCCAGTACTTC
.	TRBV20-1	.	TRBJ2-1	CSALSNEQFF	TGCAGTGCCCTCTCGAATGAGCAGTTCTTC
.	TRBV7-9	TRBD1	TRBJ2-7	CASSLEGTGPGYEQYF	TGTGCCAGCAGCTTAGAGGGGACAGGGCCGGGTTACGAGCAGTACTTC
.	TRBV28	.	TRBJ1-1	CASTPPGRGTEAFF	TGTGCCAGCACTCCCCCGGGGCGGGGGACTGAAGCTTTCTTT
once	TRBV7-3	TRBD2	TRBJ2-1	CASSYSSGRYDEQFF	TGTGCCAGCAGTTACTCTAGCGGGAGGTACGATGAGCAGTTCTTC
.	TRBV5-1	TRBD1	TRBJ1-6	CASSLVAGGSPLHF	TGCGCCAGCAGCTTGGTAGCAGGGGGTTCACCCCTCCACTTT
.	TRBV27	TRBD1	TRBJ1-5	CASSLSPPGQGAARNQPQHF	TGTGCCAGCAGTTTATCCCCACCGGGACAGGGGGCAGCAAGGAATCAGCCCCAGCATTTT
once	TRBV6-1	.	TRBJ2-1	CASSEGLGNEQFF	TGTGCCAGCAGTGAAGGACTCGGGAATGAGCAGTTCTTC
once	TRBV14	.	TRBJ2-5	CASSYGGGAETQYF	TGTGCCAGCAGCTACGGAGGGGGCGCAGAGACCCAGTACTTC
.	TRBV5-1	TRBD2	TRBJ2-3	CASSSGLAGGRSITDTQYF	TGCGCCAGCAGCTCTGGACTAGCGGGAGGGCGGTCGATCACAGATACGCAGTATTTT
.	TRBV10-3	.	TRBJ2-3	CAMGGGRTDTQYF	TGTGCCATGGGAGGGGGTCGGACAGATACGCAGTATTTT
.	TRBV6-5	.	TRBJ1-1	CAISNRVNTEAFF	TGTGCCATCTCCAACAGGGTGAACACTGAAGCTTTCTTT
.	TRBV7-8	.	TRBJ2-7	CASSPRDSLSGEQYF	TGTGCCAGCAGCCCGCGGGACTCCTTATCGGGCGAGCAGTACTTC
.	TRBV5-4	.	TRBJ2-5	CASSLEWALETQYF	TGTGCCAGCAGCTTGGAGTGGGCGTTGGAGACCCAGTACTTC
.	TRBV5-1	TRBD2	TRBJ2-7	CASSLEGRASYEQYF	TGCGCCAGCAGCTTGGAAGGGAGGGCCTCCTACGAGCAGTACTTC